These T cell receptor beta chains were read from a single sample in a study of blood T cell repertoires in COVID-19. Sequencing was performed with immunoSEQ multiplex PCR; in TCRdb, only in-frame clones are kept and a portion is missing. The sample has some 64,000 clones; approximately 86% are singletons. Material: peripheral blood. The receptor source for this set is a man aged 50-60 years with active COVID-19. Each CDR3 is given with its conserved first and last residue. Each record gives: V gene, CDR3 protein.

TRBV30 CAWSVQAYEQYF
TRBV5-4 CASSSDTLLNSPLHF
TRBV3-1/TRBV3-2 CASSLQGGKETQYF
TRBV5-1 CASSGQGAGNTEAFF
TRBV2 CASTTGPNYGYTF
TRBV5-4 CASRPFGGTGELFF
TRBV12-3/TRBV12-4 CASSRQGVYGYTF
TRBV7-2 CASSPLGQFGHGYTF
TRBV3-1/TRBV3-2 CASSQGTSGANYEQYF
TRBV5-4 CASSLTGTGGSETQYF
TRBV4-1 CASSLLSLGEAYGYTF
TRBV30 CAWTQGNTDTQYF
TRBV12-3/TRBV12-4 CASSQLGGEKAFF
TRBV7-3 CASSLNRGLGTEAFF
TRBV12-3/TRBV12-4 CASRLGGLHGYTF
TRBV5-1 CASSPGRGSNEQYF
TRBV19 CASSIMGLNQPQHF